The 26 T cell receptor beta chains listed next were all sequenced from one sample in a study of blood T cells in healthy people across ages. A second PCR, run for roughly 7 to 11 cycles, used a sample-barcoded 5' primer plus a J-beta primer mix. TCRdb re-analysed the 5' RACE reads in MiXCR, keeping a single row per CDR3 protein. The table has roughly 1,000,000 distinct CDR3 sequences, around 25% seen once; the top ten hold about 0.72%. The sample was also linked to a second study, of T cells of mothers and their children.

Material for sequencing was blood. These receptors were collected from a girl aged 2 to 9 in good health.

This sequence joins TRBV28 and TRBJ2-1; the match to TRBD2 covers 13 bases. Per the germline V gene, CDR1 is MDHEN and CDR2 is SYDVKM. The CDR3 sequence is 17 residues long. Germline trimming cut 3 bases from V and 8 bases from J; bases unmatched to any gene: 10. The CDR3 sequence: CASSLDPLAGGPYEQFF. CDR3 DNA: TGTGCCAGCAGTTTGGACCCACTAGCGGGAGGGCCCTATGAGCAGTTCTTC.

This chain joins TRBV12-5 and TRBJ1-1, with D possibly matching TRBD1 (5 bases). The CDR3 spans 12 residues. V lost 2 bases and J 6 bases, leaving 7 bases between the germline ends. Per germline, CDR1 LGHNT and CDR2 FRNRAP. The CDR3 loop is CASGLFRAEAFF. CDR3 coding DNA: TGTGCTAGTGGTTTGTTCAGGGCTGAAGCTTTCTTT.

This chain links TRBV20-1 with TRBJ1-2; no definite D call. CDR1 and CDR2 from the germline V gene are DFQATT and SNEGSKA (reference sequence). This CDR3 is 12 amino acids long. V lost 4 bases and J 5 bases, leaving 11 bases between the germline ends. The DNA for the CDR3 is TGCAGTGCTAATAGGCGGCCTTATGGCTACACCTTC. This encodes CSANRRPYGYTF.

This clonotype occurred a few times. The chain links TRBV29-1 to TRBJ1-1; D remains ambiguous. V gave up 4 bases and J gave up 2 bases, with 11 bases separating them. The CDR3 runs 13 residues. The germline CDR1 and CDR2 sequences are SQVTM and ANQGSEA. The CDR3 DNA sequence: TGCAGCGTTGCCGACAAGATTAACACTGAAGCTTTCTTT. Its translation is CSVADKINTEAFF. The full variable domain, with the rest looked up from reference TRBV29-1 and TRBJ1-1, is SAVISQKPSRDICQRGTSLTIQCQVDSQVTMMFWYRQQPGQSLTLIATANQGSEATYESGFVIDKFPISRPNLTFSTLTVSNMSPEDSSIYLCSVADKINTEAFFGQGTRLTVV.

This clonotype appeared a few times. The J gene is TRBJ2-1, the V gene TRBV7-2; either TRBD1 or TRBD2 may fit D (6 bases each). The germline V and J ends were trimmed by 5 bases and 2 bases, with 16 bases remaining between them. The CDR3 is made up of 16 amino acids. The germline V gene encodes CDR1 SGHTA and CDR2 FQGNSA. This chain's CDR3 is CASSLVGGTPYNEQFF. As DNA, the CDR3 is TGTGCCAGCAGCCTAGTGGGGGGCACACCCTACAATGAGCAGTTCTTC. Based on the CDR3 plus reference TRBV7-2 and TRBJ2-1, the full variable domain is GAGVSQSPSNKVTEKGKDVELRCDPISGHTALYWYRQSLGQGLEFLIYFQGNSAPDKSGLPSDRFSAERTGGSVSTLTIQRTQQEDSAVYLCASSLVGGTPYNEQFFGPGTRLTVL.

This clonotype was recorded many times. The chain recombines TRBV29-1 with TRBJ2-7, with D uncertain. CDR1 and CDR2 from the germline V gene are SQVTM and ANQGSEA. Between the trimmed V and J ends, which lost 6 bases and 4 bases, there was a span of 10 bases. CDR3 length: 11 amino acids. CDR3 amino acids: CSVEVGYEQYF. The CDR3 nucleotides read TGCAGCGTCGAGGTAGGGTACGAGCAGTACTTC.

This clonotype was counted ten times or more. This chain's CDR3 is CASSWGLAGGRETQYF. CDR3 nucleotides: TGCGCCAGCAGCTGGGGACTAGCGGGGGGAAGAGAGACCCAGTACTTC. The chain links TRBV5-1 to TRBJ2-5; TRBD2 aligns across 15 bases. V lost 3 bases and J lost 4; bases outside the gene matches: 4. The CDR3 spans 16 residues. Per germline, CDR1 SGHRS and CDR2 YFSETQ.

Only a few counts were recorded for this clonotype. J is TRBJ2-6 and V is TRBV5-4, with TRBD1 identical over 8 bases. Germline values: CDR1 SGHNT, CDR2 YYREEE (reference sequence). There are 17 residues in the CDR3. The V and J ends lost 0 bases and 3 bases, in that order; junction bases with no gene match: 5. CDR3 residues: CASSLGQGAVGANVLTF. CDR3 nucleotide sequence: TGTGCCAGCAGCTTGGGGCAGGGGGCGGTTGGGGCCAACGTCCTGACTTTC. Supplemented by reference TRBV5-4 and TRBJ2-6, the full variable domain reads ETGVTQSPTHLIKTRGQQVTLRCSSQSGHNTVSWYQQALGQGPQFIFQYYREEENGRGNFPPRFSGLQFPNYSSELNVNALELDDSALYLCASSLGQGAVGANVLTFGAGSRLTVL.

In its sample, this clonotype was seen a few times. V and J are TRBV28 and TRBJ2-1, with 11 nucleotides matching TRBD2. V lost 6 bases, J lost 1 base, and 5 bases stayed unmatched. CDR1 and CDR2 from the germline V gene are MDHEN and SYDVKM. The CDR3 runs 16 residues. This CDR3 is CASRLAGVGSYNEQFF. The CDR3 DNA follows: TGTGCCAGCAGACTAGCGGGAGTCGGGTCCTACAATGAGCAGTTCTTC.

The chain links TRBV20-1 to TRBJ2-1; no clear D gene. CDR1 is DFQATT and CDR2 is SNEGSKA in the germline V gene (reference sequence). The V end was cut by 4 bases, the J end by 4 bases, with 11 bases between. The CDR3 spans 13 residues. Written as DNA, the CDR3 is TGCAGTGCTAAAGATTGGAGTTACAATGAGCAGTTCTTC. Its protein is CSAKDWSYNEQFF.

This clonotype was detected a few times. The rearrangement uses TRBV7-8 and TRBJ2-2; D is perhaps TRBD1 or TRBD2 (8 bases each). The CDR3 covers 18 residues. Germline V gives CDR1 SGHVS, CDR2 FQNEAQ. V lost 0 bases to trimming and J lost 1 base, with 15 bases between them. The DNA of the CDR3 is TGTGCCAGCAGCTTAGCGTCGGGGGGGACAGGGAACACCGGGGAGCTGTTTTTT. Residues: CASSLASGGTGNTGELFF.

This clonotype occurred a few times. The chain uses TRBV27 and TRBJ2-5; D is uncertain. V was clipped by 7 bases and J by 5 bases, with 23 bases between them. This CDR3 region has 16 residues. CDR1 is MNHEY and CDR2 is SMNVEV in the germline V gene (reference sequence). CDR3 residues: CASMSSRQWLTETQYF. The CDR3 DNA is TGTGCCAGCATGAGTTCTAGGCAGTGGCTAACGGAGACCCAGTACTTC.

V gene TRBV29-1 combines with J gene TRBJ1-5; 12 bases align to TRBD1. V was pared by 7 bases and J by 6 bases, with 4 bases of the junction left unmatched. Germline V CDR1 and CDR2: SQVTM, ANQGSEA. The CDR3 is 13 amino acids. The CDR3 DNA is TGCAGCGCTGGGACAGGGGGCGGTCAGCCCCAGCATTTT. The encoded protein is CSAGTGGGQPQHF.

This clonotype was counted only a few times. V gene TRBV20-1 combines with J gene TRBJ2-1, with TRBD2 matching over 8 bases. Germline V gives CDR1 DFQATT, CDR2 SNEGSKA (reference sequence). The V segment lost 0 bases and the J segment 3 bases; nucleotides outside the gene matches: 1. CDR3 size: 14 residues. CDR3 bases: TGCAGTGCTAGAGAACTAGCGGTCTACAATGAGCAGTTCTTC. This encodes CSARELAVYNEQFF.

CDR3: CASSQDPAGGRDEQYF. The CDR3 DNA follows: TGCGCCAGCAGCCAAGACCCAGCGGGAGGGCGCGACGAGCAGTACTTC. The chain employs TRBV4-1 and TRBJ2-7; TRBD2 matches 10 bases. V lost 0 bases to trimming and J lost 5 bases; unmatched junction nucleotides: 7. Germline CDR1 and CDR2: MGHRA and YSYEKL. This CDR3 spans 16 amino acids.

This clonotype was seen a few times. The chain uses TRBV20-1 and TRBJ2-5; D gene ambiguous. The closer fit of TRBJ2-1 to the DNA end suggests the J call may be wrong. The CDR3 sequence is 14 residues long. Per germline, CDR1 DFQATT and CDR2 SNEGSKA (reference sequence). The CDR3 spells CSARAIGLTWEQFF. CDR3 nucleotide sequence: TGCAGTGCTAGAGCAATTGGGTTAACATGGGAGCAGTTCTTC.

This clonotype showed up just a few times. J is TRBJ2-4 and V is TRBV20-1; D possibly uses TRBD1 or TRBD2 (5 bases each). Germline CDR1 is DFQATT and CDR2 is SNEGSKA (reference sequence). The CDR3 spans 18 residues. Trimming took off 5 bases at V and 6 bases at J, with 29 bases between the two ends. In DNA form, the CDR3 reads TGCAGTGCTCTCGTCTTTGGGGGAGAGGGAATCGTGGGAAACATTCAGTACTTC. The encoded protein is CSALVFGGEGIVGNIQYF.

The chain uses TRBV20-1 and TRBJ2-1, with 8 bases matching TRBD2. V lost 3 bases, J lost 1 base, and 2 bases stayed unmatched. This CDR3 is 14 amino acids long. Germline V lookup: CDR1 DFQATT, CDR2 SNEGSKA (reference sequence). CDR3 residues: CSASGGGSYNEQFF. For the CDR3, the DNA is TGCAGTGCTAGCGGGGGGGGGTCCTACAATGAGCAGTTCTTC.

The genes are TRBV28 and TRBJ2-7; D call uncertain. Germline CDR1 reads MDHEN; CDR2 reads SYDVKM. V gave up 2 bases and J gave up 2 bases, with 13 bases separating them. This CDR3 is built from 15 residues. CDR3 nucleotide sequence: TGTGCCAGCAGTTTACTGGACGGAATTCCCTACGAGCAGTACTTC. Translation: CASSLLDGIPYEQYF. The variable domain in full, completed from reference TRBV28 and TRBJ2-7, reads DVKVTQSSRYLVKRTGEKVFLECVQDMDHENMFWYRQDPGLGLRLIYFSYDVKMKEKGDIPEGYSVSREKKERFSLILESASTNQTSMYLCASSLLDGIPYEQYFGPGTRLTVT.

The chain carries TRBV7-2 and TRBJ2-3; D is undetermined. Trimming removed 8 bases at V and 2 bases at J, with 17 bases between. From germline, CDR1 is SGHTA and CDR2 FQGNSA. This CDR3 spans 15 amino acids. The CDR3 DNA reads TGTGCCAGCTCCTTGTCCCACCGACCCACAGATACGCAGTATTTT. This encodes CASSLSHRPTDTQYF.

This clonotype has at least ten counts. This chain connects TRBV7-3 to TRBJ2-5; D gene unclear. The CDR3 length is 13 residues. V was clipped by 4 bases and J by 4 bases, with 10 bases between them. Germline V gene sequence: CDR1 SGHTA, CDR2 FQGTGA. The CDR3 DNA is TGTGCCAGCAGCTGGGGTCTGGCAGAGACCCAGTACTTC. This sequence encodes CASSWGLAETQYF.

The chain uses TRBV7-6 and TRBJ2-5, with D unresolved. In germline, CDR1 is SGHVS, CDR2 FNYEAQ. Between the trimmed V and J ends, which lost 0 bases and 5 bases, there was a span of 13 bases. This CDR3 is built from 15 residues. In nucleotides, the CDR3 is TGTGCCAGCAGCTTAGCGCAGTCTGGGGTGGAGACCCAGTACTTC. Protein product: CASSLAQSGVETQYF.

Written as DNA, the CDR3 is TGCGCCAGCAGCCAAGAGGGACAGGGGGGCCTTCGGAACACTGAAGCTTTCTTT. Its protein is CASSQEGQGGLRNTEAFF. The V and J genes are TRBV4-1 and TRBJ1-1; 11 bases align to TRBD1. V was pared by 0 bases and J by 1 base, with 7 bases of the junction left unmatched. The CDR3 has 18 amino acids. Germline loops: CDR1 MGHRA, CDR2 YSYEKL.

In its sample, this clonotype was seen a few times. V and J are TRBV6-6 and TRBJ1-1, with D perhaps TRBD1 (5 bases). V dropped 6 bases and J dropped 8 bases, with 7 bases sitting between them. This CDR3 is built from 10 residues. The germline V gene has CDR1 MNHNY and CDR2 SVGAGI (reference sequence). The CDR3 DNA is TGTGCCAGCAGGACAGAGGAAGCTTTCTTT. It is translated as CASRTEEAFF.

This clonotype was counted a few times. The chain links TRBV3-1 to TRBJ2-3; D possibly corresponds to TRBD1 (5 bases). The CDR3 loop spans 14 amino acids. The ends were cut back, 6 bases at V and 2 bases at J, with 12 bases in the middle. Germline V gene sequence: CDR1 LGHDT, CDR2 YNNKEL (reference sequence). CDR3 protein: CASSQDISTDTQYF. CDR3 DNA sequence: TGTGCCAGCAGTCAGGACATTTCCACAGATACGCAGTATTTT.

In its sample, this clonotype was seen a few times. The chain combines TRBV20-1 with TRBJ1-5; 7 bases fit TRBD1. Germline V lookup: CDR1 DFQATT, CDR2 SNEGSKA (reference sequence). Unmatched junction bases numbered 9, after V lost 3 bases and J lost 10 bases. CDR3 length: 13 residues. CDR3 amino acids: CSARGTAITPQHF. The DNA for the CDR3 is TGCAGTGCTAGGGGGACAGCTATCACACCCCAGCATTTT.